Below, 13 T cell receptor beta chains from the same sample are listed, as sequenced in a study of blood T cells in healthy people across ages. Then a second PCR, running roughly 7 to 11 cycles, was carried out with a sample-barcoded 5' primer and a J-beta primer mix. TCRdb redid the calling of the 5' RACE reads with MiXCR, one entry per CDR3 protein. The table shows approximately 1.5 million distinct CDR3 sequences, with about 42% occurring only once. The sample consisted of blood. The receptors stem from a woman under 30 in good health.

The V gene is TRBV7-9, the J gene TRBJ1-2; D is uncertain. Germline loops: CDR1 SEHNR, CDR2 FQNEAQ (reference sequence). Trimming took off 5 bases at V and 6 bases at J, with 4 bases between the two ends. The CDR3 is 10 residues long. The CDR3 sequence is CASSPNGYTF. The CDR3 DNA follows: TGTGCCAGCAGCCCAAATGGCTACACCTTC.

The chain links TRBV4-3 to TRBJ2-7, with TRBD2 identical over 8 bases. The germline CDR1 and CDR2 sequences are LGHNA and YSLEER. The CDR3 is made up of 15 amino acids. V shed 4 bases and J 2 bases; nucleotides not matched to a gene: 7. CDR3 residues: CASSRIGTSAYEQYF. CDR3 DNA sequence: TGCGCCAGCAGCCGGATCGGGACTAGTGCCTACGAGCAGTACTTC.

This clonotype occurred a few times. The V call is TRBV20-1, the J call TRBJ2-7; D might be TRBD2 (6 bases). The V end was cut by 0 bases, the J end by 7 bases, with 13 bases between. Germline V gene data show CDR1 as DFQATT and CDR2 as SNEGSKA (reference sequence). CDR3 length equals 13 residues. The CDR3 DNA is TGCAGTGCTAGAGATTATCGGGGAGGTGAGCAGTACTTC. This gives the protein CSARDYRGGEQYF.

This clonotype appeared a few times. J is TRBJ2-3 and V is TRBV6-2 or TRBV6-3, with a possible D match to TRBD1 (5 bases). V lost 2 bases and J lost 2, with 17 bases in between. The germline CDR1 and CDR2 sequences are MNHEY and SVGEGT. The length of the CDR3 is 17 residues. CDR3 DNA: TGTGCCAGCAGTTACCCCCCTGAGACAGAAACCACAGATACGCAGTATTTT. As protein: CASSYPPETETTDTQYF.

Of note for this clonotype: Germline and junction disagree at one end, which may indicate a read error. The rearrangement joins TRBV28 to TRBJ2-1; D remains ambiguous. The germline V gene has CDR1 MDHEN and CDR2 SYDVKM. The CDR3 consists of 12 residues. CDR3 region: CVSTVRDTEQFF. For the CDR3, the DNA is TGTGTCAGCACGGTTAGGGATACTGAGCAGTTCTTC.

J is TRBJ2-5 and V is TRBV20-1; perhaps TRBD2 as D (5 bases). This CDR3 comprises 12 residues. Germline V gene data show CDR1 as DFQATT and CDR2 as SNEGSKA (reference sequence). The V end was cut by 1 base, the J end by 10 bases, with 13 bases between. The DNA of the CDR3 is TGCAGTGCTAGAGCGCCGGGATCCGACCAGTACTTC. Its translation: CSARAPGSDQYF.

The chain carries TRBV5-1 and TRBJ2-1; the D gene could be TRBD1 or TRBD2 (5 bases each). V lost 6 bases, J lost 9 bases, and 22 bases lay in between. The germline CDR1 and CDR2 sequences are SGHRS and YFSETQ. The CDR3 has 15 residues. CDR3 protein: CASTEWGYEDIEQFF. CDR3 nucleotide sequence: TGCGCCAGCACCGAATGGGGGTATGAGGACATTGAGCAGTTCTTC.

The chain links TRBV6-2 or TRBV6-3 to TRBJ2-5, with 8 bases that match TRBD1. The germline gives CDR1 MNHEY, CDR2 SVGEGT. V dropped 5 bases and J dropped 2; count of bases not matched to a gene: 10. The CDR3 extends over 16 amino acids. CDR3 sequence: CASSPLTGAEQETQYF. The CDR3 DNA sequence: TGTGCCAGCAGTCCCCTGACAGGGGCCGAGCAAGAGACCCAGTACTTC.

The chain recombines TRBV7-2 with TRBJ1-1; TRBD1 might be the D (6 bases). The length of the CDR3 is 14 residues. Germline CDR1 and CDR2: SGHTA and FQGNSA. Trimming shortened V by 5 bases and J by 3 bases, and 13 bases separated the two germline ends. The CDR3 spells CASSTPQGYTEAFF. CDR3 DNA: TGTGCCAGCAGCACACCACAGGGTTACACTGAAGCTTTCTTT. The complete variable domain, with remaining parts taken from reference TRBV7-2 and TRBJ1-1, reads GAGVSQSPSNKVTEKGKDVELRCDPISGHTALYWYRQSLGQGLEFLIYFQGNSAPDKSGLPSDRFSAERTGGSVSTLTIQRTQQEDSAVYLCASSTPQGYTEAFFGQGTRLTVV.

This clonotype was counted only a few times. The chain carries TRBV5-1 and TRBJ2-5, with 8 bases identical to TRBD2. CDR1 is SGHRS and CDR2 is YFSETQ in the germline V gene. V was pared by 0 bases and J by 4 bases, with 5 bases of the junction left unmatched. The CDR3 has 15 amino acids. The CDR3 bases are TGCGCCAGCAGCTTGGGAGCGGGAGATTCAGAGACCCAGTACTTC. Translation gives CASSLGAGDSETQYF. The complete variable domain, with remaining parts taken from reference TRBV5-1 and TRBJ2-5, reads KAGVTQTPRYLIKTRGQQVTLSCSPISGHRSVSWYQQTPGQGLQFLFEYFSETQRNKGNFPGRFSGRQFSNSRSEMNVSTLELGDSALYLCASSLGAGDSETQYFGPGTRLLVL.

The chain uses TRBV2 and TRBJ2-1; D tentatively reads TRBD1 or TRBD2 (5 bases each). The V gene's germline CDR1 is SNHLY and CDR2 FYNNEI. V lost 10 bases, J lost 7 bases, and 20 bases lay in between. This CDR3 is built from 14 residues. This chain's CDR3 is CAIPSGAGLNEQFF. The CDR3 DNA reads as TGTGCCATTCCCTCCGGGGCTGGATTGAATGAGCAGTTCTTC.

The chain's CDR3 is CASGQDRGLCKQYF. Here the CDR3 DNA reads TGTGCCAGCGGCCAAGACAGGGGGCTATGTAAGCAGTACTTC. The gene calls are TRBV6-5 and TRBJ2-4, with 10 bases that match TRBD1. The CDR3 consists of 14 residues. The V gene end was trimmed by 8 bases and the J gene end by 13 bases; junction bases not matched to a gene: 14. CDR1 and CDR2 (germline): MNHEY, SVGAGI.

The chain employs TRBV9 and TRBJ2-2, with 7 bases fitting TRBD2. CDR3 size: 14 residues. After removal of 6 bases from V and 4 bases from J, the junction contained 6 bases not matched to a gene. Germline V gene lookup returns CDR1 SGDLS and CDR2 YYNGEE. CDR3 sequence (DNA): TGTGCCAGCACCGGAGCGGGGTTCACCGGGGAGCTGTTTTTT. Residues: CASTGAGFTGELFF.